This T cell receptor beta chain was captured by sequencing in a study of cytomegalovirus exposure and HLA in healthy donors. Notes on the study in general: TCR association rates varied by HLA locus in a later analysis, with DRB1 highest and HLA-C lowest. The authors enumerated over 150 TCR beta chains as linked to cytomegalovirus. What a later analysis reportedly showed was that an Asian-associated ancestry cluster had fewer N-insertions than the approximately 720-donor mean.

With V trimmed by 8 bases and J by 9 bases, 3 bases remained unmatched. The CDR3 is 13 amino acids. CDR1 MNHEY and CDR2 SVGAGI come from the germline V gene. 13 Jbeta primers and 60 Vbeta primers were used for the PCR. This table comes from immunoSEQ multiplex PCR, and its TCRdb copy is limited to in-frame clones, with some not included. The sample has 250,000 to 350,000 clones; about nine tenths are singletons. In regard to this clone: Its antigen is undetermined.

The sample was PBMCs. The chain combines TRBV6-5 with TRBJ2-1, with TRBD2 identical over 14 bases. The source is a man aged 35-49 years in good health and CMV-seropositive. DNA for the CDR3: TGTGCCAGCGGGACTAGCGGGAGAACTGAGCAGTTCTTC. This encodes CASGTSGRTEQFF.